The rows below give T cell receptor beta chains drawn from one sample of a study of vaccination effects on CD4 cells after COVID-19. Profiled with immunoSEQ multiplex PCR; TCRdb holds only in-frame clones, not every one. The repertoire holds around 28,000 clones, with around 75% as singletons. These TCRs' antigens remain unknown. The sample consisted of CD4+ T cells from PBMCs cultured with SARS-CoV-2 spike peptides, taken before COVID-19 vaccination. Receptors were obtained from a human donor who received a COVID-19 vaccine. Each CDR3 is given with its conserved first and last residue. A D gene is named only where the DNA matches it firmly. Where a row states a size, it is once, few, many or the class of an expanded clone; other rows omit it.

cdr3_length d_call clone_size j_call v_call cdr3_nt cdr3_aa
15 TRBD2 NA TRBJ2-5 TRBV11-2 TGTGCCAGCAGTCCCGGGGCGGGGGGGAAAGAGACCCAGTACTTC CASSPGAGGKETQYF
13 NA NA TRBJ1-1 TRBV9 TGTGCCAGCAGCAGAGGGGATGGCACTGAAGCTTTCTTT CASSRGDGTEAFF
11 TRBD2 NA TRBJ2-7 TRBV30 TGTGCCTGGAGCGGGGGGGGAGAGCAGTACTTC CAWSGGGEQYF
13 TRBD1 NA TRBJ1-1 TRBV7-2 TGTGCCAGCAGCGAACAGGGGGCTGCTGAAGCTTTCTTT CASSEQGAAEAFF
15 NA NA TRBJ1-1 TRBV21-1 TGTGCCAGCAGCTCTCTCGGCGAGGGGGAAGATTGGGCTTTCTTT CASSSLGEGEDWAFF
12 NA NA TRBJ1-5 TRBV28 TGTGCCAGCGCGGACTTGGGGCAGCCCCAGCATTTT CASADLGQPQHF
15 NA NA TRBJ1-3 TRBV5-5 TGTGCCAGCAGCTTGGCCTCAGTAAATGTAAACACCATATATTTT CASSLASVNVNTIYF
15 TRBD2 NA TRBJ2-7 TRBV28 TGTGCCAGCACCCCAGAGGGGGTAGCGGGACGGGAGCAGTACTTC CASTPEGVAGREQYF
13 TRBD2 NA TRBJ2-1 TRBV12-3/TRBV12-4 TGTGCCAGCAGGCGACTAGCGGGAGATGAGCAGTTCTTC CASRRLAGDEQFF
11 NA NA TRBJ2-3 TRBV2 TGTGCCAGCAGTGAAGGGGATACGCAGTATTTT CASSEGDTQYF
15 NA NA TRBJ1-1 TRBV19 TGTGCCAGTAGTATTCACGGCAGGGATTATGCTGAAGCTTTCTTT CASSIHGRDYAEAFF
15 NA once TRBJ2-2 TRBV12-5 TGTGCTAGTGGTTTGGTGGAGCTGAACACCGGGGAGCTGTTTTTT CASGLVELNTGELFF
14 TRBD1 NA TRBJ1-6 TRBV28 TGTGCCAGCAGAAAACAGGGGTTTGGATCACCCCTCCACTTT CASRKQGFGSPLHF
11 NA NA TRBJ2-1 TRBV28 TGTGCCAGCAGTTCCTACAATGAGCAGTTCTTC CASSSYNEQFF
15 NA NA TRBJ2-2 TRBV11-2 TGTGCCAGCAGCTTAACCCCCGGGGGAACCGGGGAGCTGTTTTTT CASSLTPGGTGELFF
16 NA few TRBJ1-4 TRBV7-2 TGTGCCAGCAGCACCAATGGACAGAAAAACACTCGGGGACTGTTTTTT CASSTNGQKNTRGLFF
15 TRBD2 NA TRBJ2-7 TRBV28 TGTGCCAGCAGTTTTTCGGGACTAGGGATGTACGAGCAGTACTTC CASSFSGLGMYEQYF
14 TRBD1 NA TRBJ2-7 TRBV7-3 TGTGCCAGCAGCTTAACGGGGACAGGGGCCGAGCAGTACTTC CASSLTGTGAEQYF
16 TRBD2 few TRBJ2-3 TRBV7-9 TGTGCCAGCAGCTCCGGGCTAGCGGGGGCCTCAGATACGCAGTATTTT CASSSGLAGASDTQYF
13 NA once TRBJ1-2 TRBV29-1 TGCAGCGTCCCCCTAGGGGGTGGCTATGGCTACACCTTC CSVPLGGGYGYTF
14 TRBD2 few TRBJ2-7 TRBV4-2 TGTGCCAGCAGTCTTAGCGGGGGTTACTACGAGCAGTACTTC CASSLSGGYYEQYF
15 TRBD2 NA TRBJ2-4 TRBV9 TGTGCCAGCAGCCCTCCGGGACTAGCGGTAAACATTCAGTACTTC CASSPPGLAVNIQYF
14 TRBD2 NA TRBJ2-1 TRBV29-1 TGCAGCACAACGCCTAGCGGGGGATACAATGAGCAGTTCTTC CSTTPSGGYNEQFF
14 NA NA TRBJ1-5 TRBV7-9 TGTGCCAGCAGCTTAGGAGGGGGAAATCAGCCCCAGCATTTT CASSLGGGNQPQHF
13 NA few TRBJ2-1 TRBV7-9 TGTGCCAGCAGCTTAGGGTTCTACAATGAGCAGTTCTTC CASSLGFYNEQFF
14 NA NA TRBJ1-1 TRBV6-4 TGTGCCAGAAGCTTACAGAGCCCGAAAATTGAAGCTTTCTTT CARSLQSPKIEAFF
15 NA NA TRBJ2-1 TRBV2 TGTGCCAGCAGTGGACTGGGGCCCGGCCGCCATGAGCAGTTCTTC CASSGLGPGRHEQFF
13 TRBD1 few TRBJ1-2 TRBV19 TGTGCCAGTAGTTCGACAGGGCCGCTAGGCTACACCTTC CASSSTGPLGYTF
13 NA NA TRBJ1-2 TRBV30 TGTGCCTGGAGTTACCCGGGGGCGCATGGCTACACCTTC CAWSYPGAHGYTF
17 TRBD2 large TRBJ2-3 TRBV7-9 TGTGCCAGCAGCCCAAGGGGCGGGAGGGGTAACACAGATACGCAGTATTTT CASSPRGGRGNTDTQYF
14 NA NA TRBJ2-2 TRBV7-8 TGTGCCAGCAGCTTAGCAGGGAACACCGGGGAGCTGTTTTTT CASSLAGNTGELFF
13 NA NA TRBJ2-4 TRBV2 TGTGCCAGCAGTGGGACAGTGAAAAACATTCAGTACTTC CASSGTVKNIQYF
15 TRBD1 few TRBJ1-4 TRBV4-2 TGTGCCAGCAGCCAAGACGGCAGGGGGATGAAAAAACTGTTTTTT CASSQDGRGMKKLFF
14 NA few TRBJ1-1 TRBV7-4 TGTGCCAGTGAACTGGCGGTCATGAACACTGAAGCTTTCTTT CASELAVMNTEAFF
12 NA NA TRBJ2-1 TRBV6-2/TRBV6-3 TGTGCCAGCAGCCTACGGGGGAATGAGCAGTTCTTC CASSLRGNEQFF
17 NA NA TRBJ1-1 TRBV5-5 TGTGCCAGCAGCCGATCCTGGGACTCCCGGATGTGGACTGAAGCTTTCTTT CASSRSWDSRMWTEAFF
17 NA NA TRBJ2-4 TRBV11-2 TGTGCCAGCAGCTTAGACCTCGGGACAAGTGACAAAAACATTCAGTACTTC CASSLDLGTSDKNIQYF
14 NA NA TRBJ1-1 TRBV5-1 TGCGCCAGCAGCTTGGGATCGGGGGGGACTGAAGCTTTCTTT CASSLGSGGTEAFF
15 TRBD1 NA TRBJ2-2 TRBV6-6 TGTGCCAGCAGCGTCACAGGGGGCGTAGTCGGGGAGCTGTTTTTT CASSVTGGVVGELFF
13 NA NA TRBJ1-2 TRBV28 TGTGCCAGCAGTCCATCCTCACCCCCCGGATGGACCTTC CASSPSSPPGWTF
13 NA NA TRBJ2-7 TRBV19 TGTGCCAGTAGTATAACCCGGGACTACGAGCAGTACTTC CASSITRDYEQYF
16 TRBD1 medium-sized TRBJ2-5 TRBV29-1 TGCAGCGTTGTCACCGGGACAGGGGGTATTATTGAGACCCAGTACTTC CSVVTGTGGIIETQYF
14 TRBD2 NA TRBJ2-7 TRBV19 TGTGCCAGTAGTATGGGAGGGAAGCGCGACGAGCAGTACTTC CASSMGGKRDEQYF
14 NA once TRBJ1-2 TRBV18 TGTGCCAGCTCACCAGACGGAAAAAACTATGGCTACACCTTC CASSPDGKNYGYTF